This record looks at one T cell receptor (beta chain) sequence and its context. As yet, its antigen is unknown. CD8 cells classed as naive were CD45RO-negative and positively selected for CCR7, excluding terminally differentiated effector memory CD45RA+ cells. The CDR3 is 12 residues long. CDR1 and CDR2 (germline): MDHEN, SYDVKM. Trimming stripped 6 bases from V and 7 bases from J, with 13 bases between. This specimen belongs to a study of shared clonotypes between healthy human individuals. In the study overall: Every donor yielded three CD4 naive, three CD4 memory, two CD8 naive and one CD8 memory plate.

Sequencing was performed with immunoSEQ multiplex PCR; in TCRdb, only in-frame clones are kept and a portion is missing. The sample comprises roughly 770,000 clones, around 96% of which are singletons, and less than 0.25% rests with the top ten. Study-wide results and caveats: Approximately 4.6% of naive CD4 clonotypes were common to a handful of donors. Inspection by rarefaction showed sorted-subset sequencing to be incomplete despite large depth.

The source is a man aged 25-45 years in good health. The sequenced sample consisted of naive CD8+ T cells sorted from blood. The V gene is TRBV28, the J gene TRBJ2-7; D not resolved. The CDR3 loop is CASSLTPREQYF. CDR3 in DNA: TGTGCCAGCAGCTTGACCCCTCGAGAGCAGTACTTC.